A selection of T cell receptor beta chains follows, all from one sample in a study of Ad26.COV2.S vaccination and SARS-CoV-2 variants. Profiled with immunoSEQ multiplex PCR; TCRdb holds only in-frame clones, not every one. The sample lists about 400,000 clones; around nine tenths were seen once. Sample: peripheral blood, taken in a trial of Ad26.COV2.S vaccine versus placebo. The receptors were gathered from a person aged 18-60 years who received the Ad26.COV2.S COVID-19 vaccine or a placebo. Both conserved end residues are part of each CDR3. Fields, in order: D gene, V gene, clone size, J gene, CDR3 protein. The D gene is left open where the match is weak. Not every row has a clone size; where given, it reads once, few, many or a size class.

>NA|TRBV4-1|NA|TRBJ2-3
CASSQGDSSMAASTDTQYF
>TRBD2|TRBV28|few|TRBJ2-7
CASSLNLGLALYEQYF
>NA|TRBV7-2|NA|TRBJ2-7
CASSSGAPYEQYF
>NA|TRBV10-2|once|TRBJ1-1
CASSESGRGAEAFF
>NA|TRBV28|NA|TRBJ2-1
CASSDTGSPRYNEQFF
>NA|TRBV3-1/TRBV3-2|NA|TRBJ2-5
CASSQEGPETQYF
>TRBD2|TRBV5-4|NA|TRBJ2-3
CASSRAGTSGDTQYF
>TRBD2|TRBV7-9|NA|TRBJ2-1
CASSHPLLAGRTYNEQFF
>NA|TRBV7-2|many|TRBJ2-7
CASSSRRDSYEQYF
>TRBD1|TRBV18|NA|TRBJ2-3
CASSQPDRGTDTQYF
>NA|TRBV7-2|once|TRBJ2-5
CASSPPSETQYF